This entry lists 22 T cell receptor beta chains sequenced from one sample in a study of blood T cell repertoires in COVID-19. Assay: immunoSEQ multiplex PCR; the TCRdb copy retains only in-frame clones and omits some. This sample has hundreds of thousands of clones, with around 91% found just once. Sequencing was carried out using PBMCs or T cells enriched from blood (not recorded which). The receptors were gathered from a woman aged 40 to 50 who had recovered from COVID-19.

V usage is TRBV11-2 and J usage is TRBJ2-1, with 10 bases matching TRBD1. The germline gives CDR1 SGHAT, CDR2 FQNNGV. This CDR3 is 15 amino acids long. With 4 bases clipped from V and 10 bases from J, the junction kept 10 bases outside the gene matches. As DNA, the CDR3 is TGTGCCAGCAGCTCATCGACAGGGGGCAATGACGAGCAGTTCTTC. This translates into CASSSSTGGNDEQFF.

The chain joins TRBV9 to TRBJ1-6, with 7 bases that match TRBD1. Germline CDR1 and CDR2: SGDLS and YYNGEE. The CDR3 extends over 15 amino acids. V shed 4 bases, J shed 10 bases, and the junction held 11 bases outside the gene matches. The CDR3 sequence: CASSQGDTVRSPLHF. In DNA form, the CDR3 reads TGTGCCAGCAGCCAGGGGGATACCGTACGGTCACCCCTCCACTTT.

The CDR3 bases are TGTGCCATCAGACAGGGCTACGAGCAGTACTTC. Its protein product is CAIRQGYEQYF. The chain joins TRBV10-3 to TRBJ2-7; weak D call: TRBD1 (6 bases). V was pared by 6 bases and J by 3 bases, with 6 bases between. From germline, CDR1 is ENHRY and CDR2 SYGVKD. The CDR3 spans 11 residues.

This sequence joins TRBV4-3 and TRBJ2-1, with no clear D. Trimming left V 3 bases short and J 3 bases short, with 9 bases between. Looked up from germline, CDR1 is LGHNA and CDR2 is YSLEER. The CDR3 is 14 residues long. The CDR3 DNA is TGCGCCAGCAGCCAGCAAATTAGCTACAATGAGCAGTTCTTC. Its translation: CASSQQISYNEQFF.

CDR3 sequence (DNA): TGCGCCAGCAGCTTGGCACCCGGACTAGCGGGGACCTACGAGCAGTACTTC. It translates to CASSLAPGLAGTYEQYF. J is TRBJ2-7 and V is TRBV5-1, with 12 bases fitting TRBD2. After removal of 0 bases from V and 2 bases from J, the junction contained 6 bases not matched to a gene. This CDR3 spans 17 amino acids. Germline assignment: CDR1 SGHRS and CDR2 YFSETQ.

The CDR3 here is CASSPQGAMNTEAFF. CDR3 bases: TGTGCCAGCTCACCTCAGGGGGCCATGAACACTGAAGCTTTCTTT. The rearrangement joins TRBV18 to TRBJ1-1, with TRBD1 identical over 8 bases. CDR1 is KGHSH, CDR2 LQKENI, per germline. Trimming removed 3 bases from V and 0 bases from J; junction bases left unmatched: 3. The CDR3 consists of 15 residues.

The chain uses TRBV27 and TRBJ2-7; a weak D match, TRBD2 (7 bases). The germline gives CDR1 MNHEY, CDR2 SMNVEV (reference sequence). Trimming shortened V by 5 bases and J by 3 bases, and 14 bases separated the two germline ends. The CDR3 consists of 14 residues. CDR3 protein: CASSLGGLFYEQYF. The CDR3 region has the DNA TGTGCCAGCAGTCTCGGGGGGCTCTTCTACGAGCAGTACTTC.

The rearrangement links TRBV28 to TRBJ1-5; unclear D gene. V was pared by 3 bases and J by 5 bases, with 11 bases between. Per germline, CDR1 MDHEN and CDR2 SYDVKM. The CDR3 runs 14 residues. The CDR3 here is CASSFGAVDQPQHF. In nucleotides, the CDR3 is TGTGCCAGCAGTTTTGGAGCAGTGGATCAGCCCCAGCATTTT.

Here the CDR3 reads CASRLGQGCEQYF. The CDR3 nucleotides are TGTGCAAGTCGCCTGGGACAGGGTTGTGAGCAGTACTTC. This chain links TRBV12-2 with TRBJ2-7; TRBD1 is the table's D call, not checked against the DNA. TRBV12-2 is deemed a pseudogene. There are 13 residues in the CDR3.

A remark on this clone: Germline and junction disagree at one end, which may indicate a read error. The genes are TRBV7-7 and TRBJ2-2, with D uncertain. Germline CDR1 SSHAT, CDR2 FNYEAQ (reference sequence). The CDR3 covers 14 residues. The CDR3 loop reads CASSPDIYTGELFF. The CDR3 DNA is TGTGCTAGCAGCCCAGACATATACACCGGGGAGCTGTTTTTT.

This clone appeared once. J is TRBJ1-1 and V is TRBV2; possible D gene TRBD1, 6 bases. CDR1 and CDR2 from the germline V gene are SNHLY and FYNNEI. The CDR3 has 14 residues. V was clipped by 8 bases and J by 0 bases, with 13 bases between them. The chain's CDR3 is CASRNRALNTEAFF. The CDR3 nucleotides are TGTGCCAGCCGCAACAGGGCCCTGAACACTGAAGCTTTCTTT. The entire variable domain, with the rest obtained from reference TRBV2 and TRBJ1-1, is as follows: EPEVTQTPSHQVTQMGQEVILRCVPISNHLYFYWYRQILGQKVEFLVSFYNNEISEKSEIFDDQFSVERPDGSNFTLKIRSTKLEDSAMYFCASRNRALNTEAFFGQGTRLTVV.

The chain links TRBV6-5 to TRBJ2-5, with TRBD1 matching 9 bases. V lost 4 bases, J lost 2 bases, and 5 bases stayed unmatched. This CDR3 is 15 amino acids long. Germline-derived CDR1 and CDR2 are MNHEY and SVGAGI. Here the CDR3 DNA reads TGTGCCAGCAGTTTAGGGACAGGGCGACAAGAGACCCAGTACTTC. It is translated as CASSLGTGRQETQYF.

The rearrangement links TRBV6-5 to TRBJ2-2, with D maybe TRBD2 (7 bases). With 6 bases removed from V and 5 bases from J, the gap between germline ends came to 13 bases. The germline V gene encodes CDR1 MNHEY and CDR2 SVGAGI. The CDR3 loop spans 14 amino acids. The CDR3 nucleotides read TGTGCCAGCAGCCCCGGGGGGCTGACCGGGGAGCTGTTTTTT. Amino acid sequence: CASSPGGLTGELFF.

V gene TRBV7-2 combines with J gene TRBJ1-5; D perhaps matches TRBD1 (6 bases). Germline V gene lookup returns CDR1 SGHTA and CDR2 FQGNSA. The germline V and J ends were trimmed by 4 bases and 9 bases, with 16 bases remaining between them. This CDR3 has 14 amino acids. The CDR3 nucleotides read TGTGCCAGCAGCTCGACTGGGGGCGGCGGGCCCCAGCATTTT. Translating it yields CASSSTGGGGPQHF.

The gene calls are TRBV30 and TRBJ1-5; a weak D match, TRBD1 (5 bases). The germline V and J ends were trimmed by 3 bases and 4 bases, with 10 bases remaining between them. The CDR3 length is 13 residues. Germline V CDR1 and CDR2: GTSNPN, SVGIG (reference sequence). The CDR3 DNA reads as TGTGCCTGGAGGGGGGGGTCTAATCAGCCCCAGCATTTT. Protein product: CAWRGGSNQPQHF.

The chain links TRBV29-1 to TRBJ2-3; 8 nucleotides agree with TRBD2. Trimming removed 6 bases from V and 1 base from J; junction bases left unmatched: 6. CDR1 and CDR2 from the germline V gene are SQVTM and ANQGSEA. The CDR3 loop spans 14 amino acids. This chain's CDR3 is CSVILAVGTDTQYF. The CDR3 nucleotides read TGCAGCGTCATACTAGCGGTGGGCACAGATACGCAGTATTTT.

This chain connects TRBV7-2 to TRBJ1-1, with 7 bases fitting TRBD1. The CDR3 has 13 residues. Germline CDR1 reads SGHTA; CDR2 reads FQGNSA. The CDR3 here is CCIPRGQGAEAFF. For the CDR3, the DNA is TGTTGCATACCCCGTGGGCAGGGGGCTGAAGCTTTCTTT.

The sample holds one count of this clone. This sequence joins TRBV5-1 and TRBJ2-7; a possible D gene is TRBD2 (6 bases). The CDR3 totals 13 residues. V lost 4 bases, J lost 3 bases, and 11 bases lay in between. The germline V gene has CDR1 SGHRS and CDR2 YFSETQ. CDR3 nucleotide sequence: TGCGCCAGCAGCACGACTAGTGACTACGAGCAGTACTTC. Translation: CASSTTSDYEQYF.

The CDR3 region is CASSLTGQGFGYTF. Here the CDR3 DNA reads TGTGCCAGCAGCTTAACGGGACAGGGGTTTGGCTACACCTTC. The chain links TRBV7-3 to TRBJ1-2, with 10 bases aligning to TRBD1. The CDR3 sequence is 14 residues long. The trim removed 0 bases at V and 7 bases at J, leaving 2 bases unmatched. Germline lookup yields CDR1 SGHTA and CDR2 FQGTGA.

The chain joins TRBV6-5 to TRBJ1-6; 9 bases line up with TRBD1. CDR1 is MNHEY, CDR2 SVGAGI, per germline. J lost 19 bases, V lost 4 bases, and 5 bases had no gene match. The CDR3 contains 11 residues. The CDR3 here is CASSSGQGKHF. The CDR3 DNA follows: TGTGCCAGCAGTTCCGGACAGGGGAAGCACTTT.

DNA of the CDR3: TGCGCCAGCAGTATGTCGACAGGGGAAAACATTCAGTACTTC. This gives the protein CASSMSTGENIQYF. The chain employs TRBV10-1 and TRBJ2-4, with TRBD1 matching over 8 bases. Trimming at V came to 5 bases and at J to 5 bases, leaving 5 bases not matched to a gene. Germline loops: CDR1 WNHNN, CDR2 SYGVQD (reference sequence). CDR3 length: 14 residues.

The chain uses TRBV6-2 or TRBV6-3 and TRBJ2-7; perhaps TRBD2 as D (6 bases). Trimming cost V 2 bases and J 4 bases, with 21 bases left between them. This CDR3 is built from 17 residues. Germline CDR1 is MNHEY and CDR2 is SVGEGT. The CDR3 sequence: CASSYASGSPSIYEQYF. CDR3 in DNA: TGTGCCAGCAGTTACGCGTCCGGGAGTCCCTCAATTTACGAGCAGTACTTC.